This T cell receptor beta chain originates from a study of post-analysis software for immune sequencing data. General study results and limits: There were a few TRBV segments more frequent in patients than controls, and TRBV5-6, TRBV5-1 and TRBV20-1 were among them.

With respect to this clonotype: Its specificity is not known.

The CDR3 has 15 residues. Germline V lookup: CDR1 SQVTM, CDR2 ANQGSEA. The V and J ends lost 4 bases and 4 bases respectively, with 19 bases between them. The authors incorporated unique molecular identifiers into the TCR beta cDNA libraries. TCRdb analysed the PCR reads with MiXCR anew, one entry per CDR3 protein. This table has under 900,000 distinct CDR3 sequences, about 50% appearing once. This receptor was taken from a girl between 5 and 17 years old with multiple sclerosis. The chain links TRBV29-1 to TRBJ1-2; D unresolved. The sample consisted of blood. The CDR3 spells CSVVTPRADSYGYTF. As DNA, the CDR3 is TGCAGCGTTGTTACCCCACGGGCTGATTCCTATGGCTACACCTTC.